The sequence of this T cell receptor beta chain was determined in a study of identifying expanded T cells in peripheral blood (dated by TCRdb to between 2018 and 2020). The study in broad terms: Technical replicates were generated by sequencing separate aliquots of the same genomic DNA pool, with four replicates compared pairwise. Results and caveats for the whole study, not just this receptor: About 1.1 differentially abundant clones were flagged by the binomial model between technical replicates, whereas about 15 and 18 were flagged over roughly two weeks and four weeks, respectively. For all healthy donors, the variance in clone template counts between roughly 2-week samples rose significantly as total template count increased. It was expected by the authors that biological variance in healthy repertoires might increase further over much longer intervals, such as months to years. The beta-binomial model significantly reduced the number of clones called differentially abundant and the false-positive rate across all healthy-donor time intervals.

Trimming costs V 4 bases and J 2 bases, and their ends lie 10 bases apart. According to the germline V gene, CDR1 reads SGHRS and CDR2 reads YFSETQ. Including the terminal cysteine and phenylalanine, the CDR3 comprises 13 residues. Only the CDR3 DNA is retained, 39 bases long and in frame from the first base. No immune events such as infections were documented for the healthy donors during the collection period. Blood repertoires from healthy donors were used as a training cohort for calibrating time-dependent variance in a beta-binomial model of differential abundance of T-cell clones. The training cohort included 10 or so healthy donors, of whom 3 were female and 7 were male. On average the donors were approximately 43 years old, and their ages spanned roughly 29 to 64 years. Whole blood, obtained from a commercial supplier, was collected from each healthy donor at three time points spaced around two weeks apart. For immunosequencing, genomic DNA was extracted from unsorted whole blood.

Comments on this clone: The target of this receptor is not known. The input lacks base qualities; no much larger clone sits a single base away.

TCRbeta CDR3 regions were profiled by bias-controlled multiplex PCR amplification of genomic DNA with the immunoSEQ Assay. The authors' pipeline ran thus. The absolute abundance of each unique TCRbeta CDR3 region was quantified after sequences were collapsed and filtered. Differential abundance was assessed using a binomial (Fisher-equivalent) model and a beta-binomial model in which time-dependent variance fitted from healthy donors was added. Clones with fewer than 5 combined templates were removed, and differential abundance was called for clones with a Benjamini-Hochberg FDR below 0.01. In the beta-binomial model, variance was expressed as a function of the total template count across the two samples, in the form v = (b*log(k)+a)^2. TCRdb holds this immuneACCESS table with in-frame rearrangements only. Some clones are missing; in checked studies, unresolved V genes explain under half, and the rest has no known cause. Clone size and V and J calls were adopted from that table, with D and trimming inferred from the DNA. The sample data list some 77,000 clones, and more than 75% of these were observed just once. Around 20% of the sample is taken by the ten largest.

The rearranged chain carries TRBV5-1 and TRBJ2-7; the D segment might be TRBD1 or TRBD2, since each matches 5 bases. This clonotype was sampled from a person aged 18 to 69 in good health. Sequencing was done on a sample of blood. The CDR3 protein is CASSRDGAYEQYF. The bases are TGCGCCAGCAGCCGGGACGGCGCCTACGAGCAGTACTTC. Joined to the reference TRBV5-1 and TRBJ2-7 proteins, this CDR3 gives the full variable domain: KAGVTQTPRYLIKTRGQQVTLSCSPISGHRSVSWYQQTPGQGLQFLFEYFSETQRNKGNFPGRFSGRQFSNSRSEMNVSTLELGDSALYLCASSRDGAYEQYFGPGTRLTVT.